The rows below give T cell receptor beta chains drawn from one sample of a study of radiation and T cells in renal cell carcinoma. The data were produced by immunoSEQ multiplex PCR, yet TCRdb's version contains in-frame clones alone and is incomplete. The table lists about 130,000 clones, more than 75% of them singletons. Sequencing used blood, obtained from a patient whose treatment included radiotherapy and nephrectomy. Receptor source: a woman between 65 and 79 years old with renal cell carcinoma. Both conserved end residues are part of each CDR3. For some rows the clone size is stated as once, few or many, or as a class when expanded; others skip it.

length,J,size,V,CDR3
17,TRBJ1-1,-,TRBV11-3,CASSERIGGRWNTEAFF
15,TRBJ2-5,once,TRBV29-1,CSVEMVGQSQETQYF
21,TRBJ2-3,-,TRBV7-6,CASSLAGGGLAGAISTDTQYF
16,TRBJ1-1,-,TRBV19,CASSAWSGTGSGEAFF
11,TRBJ1-2,-,TRBV11-2,CASGDIYGYTF
17,TRBJ2-2,-,TRBV19,CASSSSSGGPNTGELFF
16,TRBJ1-1,-,TRBV18,CASSPKTGGGNTEAFF
18,TRBJ1-5,-,TRBV2,CASSVTGEGLDSNQPQHF
15,TRBJ1-1,-,TRBV14,CASSQTVRPNTEAFF
18,TRBJ2-5,-,TRBV6-1,CASSGTTGGKGEGETQYF
16,TRBJ1-3,once,TRBV5-1,CASSWTGQSSGNTIYF
15,TRBJ2-3,-,TRBV11-3,CASSRTSGAEDTQYF
14,TRBJ2-7,-,TRBV6-5,CASSQLHLKHEQYF
15,TRBJ2-1,-,TRBV6-1,CASSHKRGPYNEQFF
13,TRBJ2-1,-,TRBV2,CASSLDGVNEQFF
14,TRBJ2-7,-,TRBV7-2,CASSFGDRDHEQYF
13,TRBJ2-7,once,TRBV6-1,CASSEGLADEQYF
12,TRBJ1-1,-,TRBV7-2,CASSLAGYEAFF
16,TRBJ1-1,-,TRBV6-5,CASSSGTGGLNTEAFF
15,TRBJ1-2,-,TRBV6-1,CASSEGVLLGYGYTF
17,TRBJ2-5,-,TRBV30,CAWNIGGTLVLIETQYF
12,TRBJ2-7,-,TRBV7-2,CASSPGQYEQYF
16,TRBJ1-2,-,TRBV9,CASSVAVSGGGYGYTF
14,TRBJ1-2,once,TRBV6-6,CASSPLSGGGGYTF
14,TRBJ1-1,-,TRBV6-1,CASSETGTDTEAFF
16,TRBJ2-2,-,TRBV7-2,CASTKNVGSGTGELFF
13,TRBJ2-1,-,TRBV5-8,CASRLSGQGRQFF
15,TRBJ1-5,-,TRBV7-6,CASSMVDGNNQPQHF
15,TRBJ1-4,once,TRBV5-1,CASSLRPATNEKLFF
11,TRBJ2-5,few,TRBV30,CAWSISETQYF
15,TRBJ2-2,-,TRBV18,CASSPRGANTGELFF
15,TRBJ2-7,-,TRBV4-3,CASSPHQWNRYEQYF
16,TRBJ1-3,-,TRBV30,CAWSRYPGQSRNTIYF
14,TRBJ1-5,-,TRBV7-2,CASSYSFDNQPQHF
15,TRBJ2-2,-,TRBV6-1,CASSLQGPNTGELFF
12,TRBJ1-4,-,TRBV9,CASSVEGEKLFF
15,TRBJ2-7,-,TRBV2,CASSEGQGFPYEQYF
14,TRBJ1-5,-,TRBV27,CASSLAGGNQPQHF
13,TRBJ1-1,-,TRBV19,CASSIAPDTEAFF
16,TRBJ2-3,-,TRBV7-9,CASSLRAGGSTDTQYF
14,TRBJ2-2,few,TRBV12-5,CASRQGADTGELFF